The T cell receptor beta chain under discussion was sequenced for a study of T cell responses to AZD1222 COVID-19 vaccine (dated by TCRdb to 2020 to 2022). Some background on the complete study: Because spike-specific TCR depth and breadth did not differ between the two schedules, AZD1222 recipients who got a second dose at roughly 4 weeks were pooled with those who got a second dose at roughly 12 weeks. A total of approximately 240 trial participants underwent TCR sequencing, of whom about 210 had received two doses of AZD1222 and 26 had received two doses of the MenACWY control vaccine. Trial participants were enrolled into age subgroups of 18-55, 56-69 and 70-plus years, which contained about 150, 28 and 57 TCR-sequenced participants, respectively.

To note about this clone: Which antigen it targets is not known. One base away there is no much larger clone; base qualities are not given.

The CDR3 runs 15 residues from the cysteine to the phenylalanine. Just CDR3 DNA is preserved here, 45 bases in frame from base 1. The germline V gene supplies CDR1 SGHTS and CDR2 YDEGEE. Unmatched junction bases come to 13, with V trimmed by 3 bases and J by 8 bases. The CDR3 regions of human TCRbeta chains were analyzed by immunosequencing. As for the authors' bioinformatics: TCRs in the repertoires were matched against a reference library of SARS-CoV-2-specific TCRs that had been generated with the MIRA antigen-specificity platform. Breadth meant the fraction of unique TCRs that were SARS-CoV-2-associated, whereas depth meant the fraction of total T cells that were SARS-CoV-2-associated. Using the MIRA data, every spike-specific TCR was mapped to the spike region that the TCR reacted to and assigned to either a CD4 or a CD8 class. Log10-transformed breadth and depth values were compared by one-way ANOVA with Sidak's multiple comparisons tests. TCRdb's version of the immuneACCESS table is confined to in-frame rearrangements and falls short of the full clone set. An unresolved V gene accounts for under half of the shortfall where checked; the remainder is of unknown origin. The V and J calls and clone size were taken over from that table, and D and trimming were inferred from the DNA. A total of about 55,000 clones appear in this sample, about 85% of them only once. The ten biggest clones cover 3.9% of the sample.

Results and caveats for the whole study, not just this receptor: CD4 TCRs associated with the vaccine covered the entire spike protein, and the dominant responses were in regions 160-218 and 743-854. In the small 56-69-year group, the increase in depth fell short of significance, most likely because of low power. A significant rise in spike-specific TCR breadth and depth was observed after two AZD1222 doses relative to day 0 and relative to MenACWY recipients. No day 14 peak-response samples were available, so repertoires were characterized only after the peak T cell response. Participants were mostly white British and included more females than males, and it was suggested by the authors that clonal diversity may have been underestimated. Reportedly, almost half of the unique spike-specific TCRs recognized epitopes lying outside the regions that are mutated in the B.1.351 and B.1.1.7 variants. Conclusions about previously exposed vaccinees are limited because only a handful of AZD1222 recipients were SARS-CoV-2 seropositive at baseline.

This specimen's time point label, per the study, means: baseline before first vaccination. Vaccinee samples were obtained from the UK trials COV001 and COV002, which included a single-blind randomized controlled phase 2/3 trial of AZD1222 (ChAdOx1 nCoV-19) in healthy adults. For TCRbeta chain sequencing, PBMC samples were collected from trial participants at day 0 and at day 28 after the second dose. The specimen was peripheral blood, collected on day 0 of AZD1222 vaccination. The chain is encoded by TRBV5-8 joined to TRBJ1-2; TRBD1 aligns with 7 central bases. The sequence derives from an adult in good health. The DNA sequence is as follows: TGTGCCAGCAGCTCGCCCGGGCGACAGGGTAAAGGCTACACCTTC. Translation gives CASSSPGRQGKGYTF.